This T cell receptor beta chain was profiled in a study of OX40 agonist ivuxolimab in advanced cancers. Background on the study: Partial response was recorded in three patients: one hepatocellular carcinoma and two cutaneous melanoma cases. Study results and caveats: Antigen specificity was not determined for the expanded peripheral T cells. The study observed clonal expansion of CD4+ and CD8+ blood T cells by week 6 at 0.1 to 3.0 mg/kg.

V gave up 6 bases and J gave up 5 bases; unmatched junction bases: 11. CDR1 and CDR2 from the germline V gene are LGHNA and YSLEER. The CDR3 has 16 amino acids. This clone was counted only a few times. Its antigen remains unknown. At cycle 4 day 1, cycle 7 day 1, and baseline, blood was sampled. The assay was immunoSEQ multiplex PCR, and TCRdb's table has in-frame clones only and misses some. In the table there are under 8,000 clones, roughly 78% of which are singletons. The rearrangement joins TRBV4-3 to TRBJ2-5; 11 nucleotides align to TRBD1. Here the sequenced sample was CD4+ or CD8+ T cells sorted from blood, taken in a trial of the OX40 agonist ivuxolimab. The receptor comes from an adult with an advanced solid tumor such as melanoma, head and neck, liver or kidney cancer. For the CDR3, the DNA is TGCGCCAGCAGTCTCGATGGACAGGGGGCGCGGGAGACCCAGTACTTC. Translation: CASSLDGQGARETQYF.